This T cell receptor beta chain originates from a study of shared T cell receptors in the human thymus (dated by TCRdb to the early 2020s). A note on the overall study: The study examined how the human thymus generates shared, self-reactive T-cell receptor alpha chains.

The library was obtained by the immunoSEQ multiplex PCR assay. In TCRdb, the immuneACCESS table is reduced to in-frame sequences with V and J assigned. These tables do not hold every clone; where another copy was compared, an unresolved V gene accounts for under half, and the others remain unexplained. The sample includes hundreds of thousands of clones, with roughly 90% observed a single time. The top ten clones comprise about 0.01% of the sample. The CDR3 goes from the cysteine to the phenylalanine over 11 residues. The CDR3 DNA has 33 bases and is translated from base 1. Reading the germline V gene (reference sequence) gives CDR1 DFQATT and CDR2 SNEGSKA. With regard to this clone: The antigen this receptor binds is unknown. The sample holds no much larger clone one base away, and base qualities are not on file.

This same sample was also part of a study on human thymus T cells. That second report states: In Finland, the donors were immunologically healthy infants who were having open corrective cardiac surgery for congenital heart defects. Thymus tissue was collected as surgical resects that were removed during corrective cardiac surgery. Both the thymic and the peripheral blood repertoires appeared to show biased V and J gene segment usage. The related research reported highly overlapping thymic TCR repertoires among unrelated individuals. TCR alpha and beta repertoires from roughly eight infant thymus samples and a few related peripheral blood samples were characterized in the study. Donor ages ranging from roughly 6 to 250 days were recorded, and 5 or 6 male and a couple of female infants were included in the cohort. After being mechanically released from the tissue, thymocytes were kept at -70 degrees C in pellets of about 8.5-32 million cells. A QIAsymphony instrument was used to extract genomic DNA from frozen cell pellets. The immunoSEQ multiplex PCR assay was used to amplify the TCRB and TCRAD loci from a standardized quantity of quality-controlled genomic DNA. The amplicons covered the V(D)J region and were long enough to include the CDR3 and to identify the V and J genes. The amplicons were sequenced on an Illumina platform via the commercial immunoSEQ service. Primer bias and sequencing errors were corrected as previously described, and TCRAD and TCRB definitions were based on the IMGT database. immunoSEQ Analyzer 3.0 and VDJTools were used for repertoire analysis, which covered basic statistics, V/J segment usage, diversity estimates, rarefaction and pairwise overlap. To estimate diversity, the Chao1, ChaoE, Efron-Thisted, Shannon and inverse Simpson indices were applied, and diversity was also estimated on datasets down-sampled to the smallest sample. For repertoire overlap, CDR3 nucleotide sequence, V gene and J gene had to match strictly, and clustering was done by Jaccard-based multidimensional scaling. On average, about 730,000 unique TCRB clonotypes were obtained from thymus samples, compared with 65,000 to 90,000 from blood samples.

The rearrangement combines TRBV20-1 with TRBJ2-3; the D gene cannot be resolved reliably. The sample taken for sequencing was thymocytes. The receptor comes from a boy in the first two years of life with a congenital heart defect. Donor details come from another sample of the same person, matched by shared clones. The nucleotides read TGCAGCCTCCGGAGCACAGATACGCAGTATTTT. Its coded protein is CSLRSTDTQYF.